A single sample gave rise to the 21 T cell receptor beta chains below, sequenced in a study of cytomegalovirus exposure and HLA in healthy donors. PCR involved 60 Vbeta and 13 Jbeta primers. Clones were sequenced by immunoSEQ multiplex PCR, and TCRdb holds only the in-frame ones, with some missing. The table has about 82,000 clones, about two thirds seen once. Sequenced input: PBMCs. These receptors came from a man between 60 and 75 years old in good health and CMV-seronegative.

The chain couples TRBV28 to TRBJ2-3, with 9 bases that match TRBD1. Germline V gives CDR1 MDHEN, CDR2 SYDVKM. V dropped 5 bases and J dropped 2; count of bases not matched to a gene: 2. This CDR3 comprises 14 residues. This chain's CDR3 is CASSGTGITDTQYF. The CDR3 nucleotides read TGTGCCAGCAGTGGGACAGGGATCACAGATACGCAGTATTTT.

The rearrangement links TRBV25-1 to TRBJ1-1; perhaps TRBD1 as D (6 bases). The CDR3 spans 15 residues. CDR1 and CDR2 from the germline V gene are MGHDK and SYGVNS. The ends were cut back, 2 bases at V and 6 bases at J, with 16 bases in the middle. In nucleotides, the CDR3 is TGTGCCAGCAGTGAACTCAGGGGCGTGGAAGCTGAAGCTTTCTTT. Its protein is CASSELRGVEAEAFF.

The chain couples TRBV13 to TRBJ2-5; 8 bases agree with TRBD2. Germline lookup yields CDR1 PRHDT and CDR2 FYEKMQ (reference sequence). The V segment lost 4 bases and the J segment 5 bases; nucleotides outside the gene matches: 9. The CDR3 has 15 amino acids. The CDR3 region has the DNA TGTGCCAGCAGCTCCCGAACTAGCGGCCGGGAGACCCAGTACTTC. Translated: CASSSRTSGRETQYF. The variable domain in full, with the rest retrieved from reference TRBV13 and TRBJ2-5, is AAGVIQSPRHLIKEKRETATLKCYPIPRHDTVYWYQQGPGQDPQFLISFYEKMQSDKGSIPDRFSAQQFSDYHSELNMSSLELGDSALYFCASSSRTSGRETQYFGPGTRLLVL.

The chain joins TRBV2 to TRBJ2-7; 7 nucleotides match TRBD2. The germline V gene has CDR1 SNHLY and CDR2 FYNNEI. With V trimmed by 4 bases and J by 7 bases, 16 bases remained unmatched. There are 16 residues in the CDR3. CDR3 bases: TGTGCCAGCAGTGGTAATTTGGGCGGGAGTTACCTTGAGCAGTACTTC. Amino acids: CASSGNLGGSYLEQYF.

This rearrangement joins TRBV2 to TRBJ2-3, with TRBD2 matching 9 bases. The V and J ends lost 4 bases and 2 bases, in that order; junction bases with no gene match: 4. CDR1 is SNHLY, CDR2 FYNNEI, per germline. This CDR3 is built from 15 residues. CDR3 sequence (DNA): TGTGCCAGCAGTGTAGCGGGAGCCCCCACAGATACGCAGTATTTT. Its translation is CASSVAGAPTDTQYF.

The chain uses TRBV6-1 and TRBJ1-2; 12 nucleotides match TRBD1. In germline, CDR1 is MNHNS, CDR2 SASEGT. The CDR3 is 15 residues long. The trim removed 5 bases at V and 6 bases at J, leaving 7 bases unmatched. The CDR3 DNA reads TGTGCCAGCAGTCCCACCGGGACAGGGGGCAATGGCTACACCTTC. As protein: CASSPTGTGGNGYTF.

The chain uses TRBV5-1 and TRBJ1-2, with D perhaps matching TRBD1 (6 bases). CDR1 is SGHRS, CDR2 YFSETQ, per germline. The V end was cut by 5 bases, the J end by 8 bases, with 16 bases between. The length of the CDR3 is 13 residues. Here the CDR3 DNA reads TGCGCCAGCAGTATTGGGGGGGCTGAAGGCTACACCTTC. As protein: CASSIGGAEGYTF. The full variable domain, rest sourced from reference TRBV5-1 and TRBJ1-2, is KAGVTQTPRYLIKTRGQQVTLSCSPISGHRSVSWYQQTPGQGLQFLFEYFSETQRNKGNFPGRFSGRQFSNSRSEMNVSTLELGDSALYLCASSIGGAEGYTFGSGTRLTVV.

This clone was picked up a small number of times. The V and J genes are TRBV11-2 and TRBJ2-3; TRBD2 aligns across 10 bases. Losses at the gene ends were 0 bases for V and 10 bases for J; bases not matched to a gene: 4. The germline CDR1 and CDR2 sequences are SGHAT and FQNNGV. The CDR3 has 14 amino acids. CDR3 in amino acids: CASSLELAGSAQYF. CDR3 nucleotide sequence: TGTGCCAGCAGCTTAGAACTAGCGGGGAGTGCGCAGTATTTT.

In this sample, this clone turned up once. The chain combines TRBV5-1 with TRBJ2-1; 7 nucleotides agree with TRBD2. This CDR3 is built from 17 residues. V was clipped by 0 bases and J by 0 bases; unmatched bases: 6. Germline V gene data show CDR1 as SGHRS and CDR2 as YFSETQ. CDR3 nucleotides: TGCGCCAGCAGCTTGGCTCCTAGCGGAGGCTCCTACAATGAGCAGTTCTTC. This codes for CASSLAPSGGSYNEQFF.

V and J are TRBV6-1 and TRBJ1-1; 7 nucleotides match TRBD1. The CDR3 runs 12 residues. CDR1 is MNHNS and CDR2 is SASEGT in the germline V gene. V was clipped by 4 bases and J by 4 bases; unmatched bases: 0. Here the CDR3 reads CASSGDSTEAFF. CDR3 coding DNA: TGTGCCAGCAGTGGGGACAGCACTGAAGCTTTCTTT.

CDR3 nucleotide sequence: TGTGCCAGCAGCCCGACCGATGGGAGCGCTGAAAAACTGTTTTTT. This sequence encodes CASSPTDGSAEKLFF. The gene calls are TRBV7-6 and TRBJ1-4, with D unresolved. V lost 5 bases, J lost 7 bases, and 17 bases lay in between. CDR1 SGHVS and CDR2 FNYEAQ come from the germline V gene. The CDR3 is made up of 15 amino acids.

The V gene is TRBV5-4, the J gene TRBJ2-7; D is possibly TRBD2 (7 bases). The CDR3 totals 20 residues. The germline V gene encodes CDR1 SGHNT and CDR2 YYREEE (reference sequence). The V end was cut by 1 base, the J end by 2 bases, with 28 bases between. The CDR3 spells CASSLTSGAGGGGGPYEQYF. CDR3 bases: TGTGCCAGCAGCTTGACCTCCGGGGCCGGGGGAGGCGGGGGCCCCTACGAGCAGTACTTC.

The CDR3 sequence: CASSAGKGAVNNSPLHF. The CDR3 bases are TGTGCCAGCAGCGCAGGCAAGGGGGCGGTCAATAATTCACCCCTCCACTTT. The chain couples TRBV14 to TRBJ1-6, with 7 nucleotides matching TRBD1. The CDR3 spans 17 residues. In germline, CDR1 is SGHDN, CDR2 FVKESK. The J segment lost 5 bases and the V segment lost 5 bases, leaving 12 bases of the junction unmatched.

The chain couples TRBV7-9 to TRBJ2-1; tentative D call: TRBD2 (6 bases). V was cut by 5 bases and J by 4 bases, with 24 bases left in between. CDR1 and CDR2 from the germline V gene are SEHNR and FQNEAQ (reference sequence). CDR3 size: 18 residues. The CDR3, as DNA: TGTGCCAGCAGCCCTCCCTCCAGCGGGCCTCTGAGGTACAATGAGCAGTTCTTC. Amino acids: CASSPPSSGPLRYNEQFF.

The chain employs TRBV2 and TRBJ1-1; 7 bases map to TRBD1. Germline CDR1 and CDR2: SNHLY and FYNNEI. V shed 4 bases and J 3 bases; nucleotides not matched to a gene: 2. The CDR3 covers 13 residues. The CDR3 DNA reads TGTGCCAGCAGTGTAGGGGGCTACACTGAAGCTTTCTTT. Its protein product is CASSVGGYTEAFF.

The chain carries TRBV5-1 and TRBJ1-1; TRBD1 might be the D (5 bases). CDR1 and CDR2 from the germline V gene are SGHRS and YFSETQ. V lost 0 bases and J 11 bases, leaving 14 bases between the germline ends. The CDR3 has 13 amino acids. This CDR3 reads CASSLEEGQEAFF. CDR3 DNA sequence: TGCGCCAGCAGCTTGGAGGAGGGGCAGGAGGCTTTCTTT. Looking up the rest from reference TRBV5-1 and TRBJ1-1 gives the full variable domain: KAGVTQTPRYLIKTRGQQVTLSCSPISGHRSVSWYQQTPGQGLQFLFEYFSETQRNKGNFPGRFSGRQFSNSRSEMNVSTLELGDSALYLCASSLEEGQEAFFGQGTRLTVV.

The genes are TRBV19 and TRBJ1-4, with 10 positions matching TRBD1. CDR1 is LNHDA, CDR2 SQIVND, per germline (reference sequence). The CDR3 length is 13 residues. With V trimmed by 9 bases and J by 7 bases, 5 bases remained unmatched. CDR3 sequence reads: CASTGTGAEKLFF. CDR3 in DNA: TGTGCCAGCACCGGGACAGGGGCTGAAAAACTGTTTTTT.

The rearrangement joins TRBV5-8 to TRBJ1-5; the D gene is possibly TRBD1 (5 bases). Trimming shortened V by 1 base and J by 5 bases, and 10 bases separated the two germline ends. The CDR3 sequence is 14 residues long. Germline CDR1 is SGHTS and CDR2 is YDEGEE. CDR3 DNA: TGTGCCAGCAGCTTGTTGTCCAGGGATCAGCCCCAGCATTTT. Protein: CASSLLSRDQPQHF.

The chain links TRBV6-1 to TRBJ1-2; D possibly corresponds to TRBD1 (5 bases). This CDR3 has 15 amino acids. Germline V lookup: CDR1 MNHNS, CDR2 SASEGT. V lost 2 bases, J lost 4 bases, and 14 bases lay in between. Written as DNA, the CDR3 is TGTGCCAGCAGTGAACGAGAGGCAGGGCCCTATGGCTACACCTTC. Residues: CASSEREAGPYGYTF.

DNA for the CDR3: TGTGCCAGCAGTACGGGAGTAGAGTGGAATGAGCAGTTCTTC. This translates into CASSTGVEWNEQFF. This sequence joins TRBV6-6 and TRBJ2-1; tentatively, D is TRBD2 (6 bases). Germline CDR1 and CDR2: MNHNY and SVGAGI (reference sequence). Deletions cut 5 bases from V and 7 bases from J, with 15 bases between. The CDR3 is made up of 14 amino acids.

This chain links TRBV11-2 with TRBJ2-3; perhaps TRBD1 as D (5 bases). The CDR3 extends over 15 amino acids. CDR1 is SGHAT, CDR2 FQNNGV, per germline. The V end was cut by 4 bases, the J end by 1 base, with 12 bases between. The CDR3 here is CASSSALGGTDTQYF. The CDR3 nucleotides are TGTGCCAGCAGCTCCGCTCTAGGGGGCACAGATACGCAGTATTTT. Full variable domain (rest looked up from reference TRBV11-2 and TRBJ2-3): EAGVAQSPRYKIIEKRQSVAFWCNPISGHATLYWYQQILGQGPKLLIQFQNNGVVDDSQLPKDRFSAERLKGVDSTLKIQPAKLEDSAVYLCASSSALGGTDTQYFGPGTRLTVL.